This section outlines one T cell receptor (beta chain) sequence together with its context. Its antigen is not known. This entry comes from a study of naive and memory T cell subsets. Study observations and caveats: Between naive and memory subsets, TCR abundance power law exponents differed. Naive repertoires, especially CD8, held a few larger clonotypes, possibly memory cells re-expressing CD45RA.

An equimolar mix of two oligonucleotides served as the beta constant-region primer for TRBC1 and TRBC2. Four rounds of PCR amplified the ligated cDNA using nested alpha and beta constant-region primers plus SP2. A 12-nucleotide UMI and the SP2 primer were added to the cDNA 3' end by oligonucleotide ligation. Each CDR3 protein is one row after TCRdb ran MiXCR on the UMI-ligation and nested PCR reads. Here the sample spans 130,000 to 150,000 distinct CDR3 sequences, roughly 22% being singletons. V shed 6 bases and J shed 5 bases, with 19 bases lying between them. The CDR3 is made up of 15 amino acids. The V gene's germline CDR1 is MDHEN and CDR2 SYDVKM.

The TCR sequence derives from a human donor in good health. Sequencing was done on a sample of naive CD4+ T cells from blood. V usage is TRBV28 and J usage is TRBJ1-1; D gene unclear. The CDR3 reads CASSQVARMVTEAFF. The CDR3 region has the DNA TGTGCCAGCAGCCAAGTCGCCCGGATGGTTACTGAAGCTTTCTTT.